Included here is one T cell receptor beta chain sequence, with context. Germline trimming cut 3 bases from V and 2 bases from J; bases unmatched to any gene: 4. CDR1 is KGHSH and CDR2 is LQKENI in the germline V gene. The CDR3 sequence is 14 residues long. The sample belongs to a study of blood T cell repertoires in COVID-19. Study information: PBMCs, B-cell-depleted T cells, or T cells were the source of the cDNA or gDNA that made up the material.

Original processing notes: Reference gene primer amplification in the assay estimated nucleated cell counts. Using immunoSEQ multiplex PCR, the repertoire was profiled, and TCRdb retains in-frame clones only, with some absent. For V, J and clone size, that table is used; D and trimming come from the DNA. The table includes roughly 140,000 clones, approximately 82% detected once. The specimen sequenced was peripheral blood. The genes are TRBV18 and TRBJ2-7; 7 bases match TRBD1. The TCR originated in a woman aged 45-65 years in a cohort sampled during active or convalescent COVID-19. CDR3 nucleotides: TGTGCCAGCTCACCCCCGACAGGGACCTACGAGCAGTACTTC. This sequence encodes CASSPPTGTYEQYF.